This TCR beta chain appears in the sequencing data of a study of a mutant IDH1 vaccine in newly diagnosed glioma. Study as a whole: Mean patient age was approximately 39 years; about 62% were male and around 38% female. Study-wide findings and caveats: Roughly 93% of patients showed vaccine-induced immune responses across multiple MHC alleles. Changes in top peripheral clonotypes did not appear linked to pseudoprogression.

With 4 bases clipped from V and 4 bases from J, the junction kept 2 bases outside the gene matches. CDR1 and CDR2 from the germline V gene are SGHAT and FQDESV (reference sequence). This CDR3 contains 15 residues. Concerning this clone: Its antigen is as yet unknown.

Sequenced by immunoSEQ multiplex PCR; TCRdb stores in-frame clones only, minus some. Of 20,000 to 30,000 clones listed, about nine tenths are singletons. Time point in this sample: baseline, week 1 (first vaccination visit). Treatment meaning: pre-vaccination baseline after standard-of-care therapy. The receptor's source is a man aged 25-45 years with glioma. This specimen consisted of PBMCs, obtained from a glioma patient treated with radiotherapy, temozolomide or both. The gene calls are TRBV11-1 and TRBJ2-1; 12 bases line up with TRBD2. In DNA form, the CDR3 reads TGTGCCAGCAGCTCGGGACTAGCGGGTTACAATGAGCAGTTCTTC. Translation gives CASSSGLAGYNEQFF. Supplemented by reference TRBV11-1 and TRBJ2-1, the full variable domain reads EAEVAQSPRYKITEKSQAVAFWCDPISGHATLYWYRQILGQGPELLVQFQDESVVDDSQLPKDRFSAERLKGVDSTLKIQPAELGDSAMYLCASSSGLAGYNEQFFGPGTRLTVL.